Reported below is one TCR beta chain. The sample comes from a study of control samples from healthy donors and cancer patients. The CDR3 has 14 residues. The germline gives CDR1 MNHNY, CDR2 SVGAGI (reference sequence). Trimming cost V 6 bases and J 2 bases, with 13 bases left between them. The table came from immunoSEQ multiplex PCR; TCRdb's copy has only in-frame clones and leaves some out. Of about 220,000 clones in the sample, 85% to 95% were seen once. The rearrangement uses TRBV6-6 and TRBJ1-1; D is unclear. This receptor was identified in a man aged 50 or older in good health. The sample was blood. The DNA for the CDR3 is TGTGCCAGCAGCCGCGTCGTTTCTAACACTGAAGCTTTCTTT. This translates into CASSRVVSNTEAFF.